A single T cell receptor beta chain is shown here with its context. Generated by immunoSEQ multiplex PCR, the TCRdb table keeps only in-frame clones and is missing some. The sample lists around 74,000 clones; approximately 82% were seen once. Trimming cost V 2 bases and J 3 bases; bases outside gene matches: 7. The CDR3 has 15 residues. CDR1 is SGHDN and CDR2 is FVKESK in the germline V gene. This entry belongs to a study of radiation and T cells in renal cell carcinoma. Time point here: blood 4 weeks post-SBRT, at nephrectomy. Treatment defined: 15 Gy SBRT to primary tumor, nephrectomy 4 weeks later. The material sequenced was blood, taken from a patient whose treatment included radiotherapy and nephrectomy. The chain has TRBV14 and TRBJ2-7; 7 bases align to TRBD2. This TCR was recovered from a woman aged 55-75 years with renal cell carcinoma. The CDR3 loop reads CASSQLGGSFYEQYF. The CDR3 nucleotides are TGTGCCAGCAGCCAATTGGGGGGGAGTTTCTACGAGCAGTACTTC.